This T cell receptor (beta chain) is from a study of blood T cell repertoires in COVID-19. One Seattle source followed patients from active infection through their disease course. Produced via immunoSEQ multiplex PCR; TCRdb's table is partial and in-frame only. The sample yields about 220,000 clones, around 85% seen once. CDR3 length equals 12 residues. Trimming pared 2 bases from V and 6 bases from J, leaving 7 bases between. Germline CDR1 KGHSH, CDR2 LQKENI. The receptor was isolated from a woman aged 70-85 years with COVID-19, enrolled during active disease. This chain uses TRBV18 with TRBJ1-2, with unresolved D. Sequences were obtained from peripheral blood. The CDR3: CASSPMGDGYTF. The CDR3 DNA follows: TGTGCCAGCTCACCAATGGGCGATGGCTACACCTTC.